Shown below are 25 T cell receptor beta chains from a single sample sequenced in a study of T cell repertoires in cytomegalovirus infection. TCRdb redid the calling of the reads with MiXCR, one entry per CDR3 protein. The sample carries 300,000 or so distinct CDR3 sequences, approximately 8.9% recorded once. The sample was PBMCs. The receptor set was obtained from a human donor in good health (CMV status not recorded). Some clones in this sample may be carry-over from other donors' samples.

This clonotype occurred many times. This chain links TRBV7-8 with TRBJ2-7, with TRBD1 matching over 10 bases. Per germline, CDR1 SGHVS and CDR2 FQNEAQ. The V segment lost 1 base and the J segment 6 bases; nucleotides outside the gene matches: 3. CDR3 length: 14 amino acids. The CDR3 loop reads CASSLGQGAGEQYF. Written as DNA, the CDR3 is TGTGCCAGCAGCTTAGGACAGGGGGCCGGCGAGCAGTACTTC. Based on the CDR3 plus reference TRBV7-8 and TRBJ2-7, the full variable domain is GAGVSQSPRYKVAKRGQDVALRCDPISGHVSLFWYQQALGQGPEFLTYFQNEAQLDKSGLPSDRFFAERPEGSVSTLKIQRTQQEDSAVYLCASSLGQGAGEQYFGPGTRLTVT.

This clonotype showed up many times. The chain joins TRBV5-4 to TRBJ2-1; 9 bases are a match to TRBD2. Germline CDR1 and CDR2: SGHNT and YYREEE (reference sequence). The ends lost 0 bases at V and 0 bases at J; junction bases unmatched: 7. CDR3 size: 18 residues. CDR3 amino acids: CASSLEAGGWSSYNEQFF. The CDR3 DNA is TGTGCCAGCAGCTTGGAAGCGGGGGGCTGGAGCTCCTACAATGAGCAGTTCTTC.

This clonotype appeared a few times. The chain links TRBV29-1 to TRBJ1-2; TRBD1 matches at 9 bases. The germline CDR1 and CDR2 sequences are SQVTM and ANQGSEA. The V and J ends lost 2 bases and 4 bases, in that order; junction bases with no gene match: 5. The CDR3 is made up of 14 amino acids. This CDR3 reads CSVESGTGFYGYTF. DNA for the CDR3: TGCAGCGTTGAATCCGGGACAGGGTTCTATGGCTACACCTTC.

This clonotype was seen more than once but under ten times. The chain links TRBV9 to TRBJ2-2; D not resolved. The CDR3 is made up of 15 amino acids. V lost 0 bases and J lost 7, with 13 bases in between. Per the germline V gene, CDR1 is SGDLS and CDR2 is YYNGEE. The CDR3 DNA reads as TGTGCCAGCAGCGTAGTCCCAGAGCTGGTCGGGGAGCTGTTTTTT. This gives the protein CASSVVPELVGELFF.

This clonotype occurred many times. This sequence joins TRBV14 and TRBJ2-5, with TRBD2 identical over 14 bases. In germline, CDR1 is SGHDN, CDR2 FVKESK. Unmatched junction bases numbered 8, after V lost 4 bases and J lost 7 bases. This CDR3 has 16 residues. CDR3 DNA: TGTGCCAGCAGCCCAGGACTAGCGGGGGGCCTCGCGACCCAGTACTTC. Amino acid sequence: CASSPGLAGGLATQYF.

The rearrangement uses TRBV20-1 and TRBJ2-3, with D perhaps matching TRBD1 or TRBD2 (5 bases each). Trimming took off 5 bases at V and 5 bases at J, with 20 bases between the two ends. This CDR3 has 15 residues. The germline V gene has CDR1 DFQATT and CDR2 SNEGSKA (reference sequence). In DNA form, the CDR3 reads TGCAGTGCTGAGCCCCCGGGGCAATCTGGAGATACGCAGTATTTT. It codes for CSAEPPGQSGDTQYF.

This clonotype occurred many times. V is TRBV7-3 and J is TRBJ1-3, with 8 bases lining up with TRBD1. Trimming took 5 bases from V and 8 from J; bases not matched to a gene: 11. The CDR3 is made up of 15 amino acids. Germline lookup yields CDR1 SGHTA and CDR2 FQGTGA. CDR3 sequence (DNA): TGTGCCAGCAGCGTCACCGGGACAGGTGATCACACCATATATTTT. It translates to CASSVTGTGDHTIYF.

This clonotype was observed many times. The chain recombines TRBV7-8 with TRBJ2-6, with D unresolved. CDR1 and CDR2 from the germline V gene are SGHVS and FQNEAQ. The CDR3 length is 16 residues. V was shortened by 0 bases and J by 4 bases, with 10 bases between the two germline ends. CDR3 region: CASSLASRVGANVLTF. In DNA form, the CDR3 reads TGTGCCAGCAGCTTAGCTTCAAGGGTAGGGGCCAACGTCCTGACTTTC.

This clonotype has more than one count but fewer than ten. The chain combines TRBV29-1 with TRBJ2-2; maybe TRBD2 (7 bases). The CDR3 length is 15 residues. Germline V CDR1 and CDR2: SQVTM, ANQGSEA. The V end was cut by 4 bases, the J end by 4 bases, with 16 bases between. The CDR3 loop reads CSVGGGSGITGELFF. CDR3 nucleotides: TGCAGCGTTGGGGGGGGCTCCGGCATCACCGGGGAGCTGTTTTTT.

This clonotype has more than one count but fewer than ten. V is TRBV28 and J is TRBJ2-1; 9 bases agree with TRBD1. The CDR3 is made up of 18 amino acids. Trimming took 8 bases from V and 6 from J; bases not matched to a gene: 20. Germline CDR1 and CDR2: MDHEN and SYDVKM. CDR3 bases: TGTGCCAGCTCTTGGGGGACAGGGTTAAAGTCGTGGGCCAATGAGCAGTTCTTC. Residues: CASSWGTGLKSWANEQFF. The full variable domain, in which reference TRBV28 and TRBJ2-1 provide the parts outside the CDR3, is DVKVTQSSRYLVKRTGEKVFLECVQDMDHENMFWYRQDPGLGLRLIYFSYDVKMKEKGDIPEGYSVSREKKERFSLILESASTNQTSMYLCASSWGTGLKSWANEQFFGPGTRLTVL.

The rearrangement joins TRBV20-1 to TRBJ2-2; perhaps TRBD1 as D (6 bases). The ends were cut back, 3 bases at V and 6 bases at J, with 17 bases in the middle. The CDR3 runs to 15 residues. CDR1 and CDR2 (germline): DFQATT, SNEGSKA (reference sequence). The DNA for the CDR3 is TGCAGTGCTAGGATGGGGGCGAGTAGCGCCGGGGAGCTGTTTTTT. Its protein product is CSARMGASSAGELFF.

Details on this clonotype: This could be a read error, since a much larger clone is one nucleotide away. The CDR3 loop is CASSSRQANTEAFF. CDR3 coding DNA: TGTGCCAGCAGTTCCCGACAGGCGAACACTGAAGCTTTCTTT. This chain links TRBV12-3 or TRBV12-4 with TRBJ1-1, with a tentative D call TRBD1 (6 bases). CDR3 size: 14 residues. V dropped 4 bases and J dropped 1 base, with 10 bases sitting between them.

This clonotype appeared many times. V gene TRBV7-2 combines with J gene TRBJ2-1; 9 bases match TRBD2. Germline trimming cut 5 bases from V and 5 bases from J; bases unmatched to any gene: 10. The CDR3 extends over 16 amino acids. The germline CDR1 and CDR2 sequences are SGHTA and FQGNSA. The CDR3 region has the DNA TGTGCCAGCAGCCGTGGAGGCGGGGGGGCCCACAATGAGCAGTTCTTC. Its protein is CASSRGGGGAHNEQFF.

This sequence joins TRBV14 and TRBJ2-7; D not resolved. CDR3 size: 13 residues. Trimming took 1 base from V and 2 from J, leaving 6 bases between them. Germline assignment: CDR1 SGHDN and CDR2 FVKESK. The DNA of the CDR3 is TGTGCCAGCAGCCAAGCGTGGACCTACGAGCAGTACTTC. This codes for CASSQAWTYEQYF.

This clonotype was counted many times. The chain links TRBV2 to TRBJ1-4; no firm D call. There are 19 residues in the CDR3. Germline CDR1 and CDR2: SNHLY and FYNNEI. V was trimmed by 2 bases and J by 0 bases, leaving 19 bases between them. The CDR3 region has the DNA TGTGCCAGCAGTGAATTGGCCAGGAACCCTTCTGCAACTAATGAAAAACTGTTTTTT. This gives the protein CASSELARNPSATNEKLFF.

Many counts were recorded for this clonotype. CDR3 loop: CSARVGGNSPLHF. CDR3 coding DNA: TGCAGTGCTAGAGTGGGGGGTAATTCACCCCTCCACTTT. The rearrangement joins TRBV20-1 to TRBJ1-6, with D possibly matching TRBD1 (5 bases). Trimming removed 1 base at V and 6 bases at J, with 7 bases between. There are 13 residues in the CDR3. Germline V gene sequence: CDR1 DFQATT, CDR2 SNEGSKA (reference sequence).

Ten or more counts support this clonotype. The chain couples TRBV27 to TRBJ2-5; possible D gene TRBD1, 5 bases. The V and J ends lost 6 bases and 2 bases respectively, with 28 bases between them. This CDR3 has 19 residues. Germline V CDR1 and CDR2: MNHEY, SMNVEV (reference sequence). CDR3: CASRLSYRITGRTQETQYF. In DNA, the CDR3 is TGTGCCAGCAGACTATCGTACCGGATTACGGGCAGGACACAAGAGACCCAGTACTTC.

This chain connects TRBV7-9 to TRBJ1-4; D is unresolved. The CDR3 spans 17 residues. Deletions cut 5 bases from V and 0 bases from J, with 16 bases between. The V gene's germline CDR1 is SEHNR and CDR2 FQNEAQ (reference sequence). For the CDR3, the DNA is TGTGCCAGCAGCCGCGCGCCCTCGATTGCAACTAATGAAAAACTGTTTTTT. It yields the protein CASSRAPSIATNEKLFF.

This clonotype came up many times. This rearrangement joins TRBV2 to TRBJ2-1; 8 positions match TRBD2. Unmatched junction bases numbered 6, after V lost 8 bases and J lost 3 bases. CDR1 and CDR2 (germline): SNHLY, FYNNEI. CDR3 length: 14 residues. The CDR3 is CASVAGGVYNEQFF. The CDR3 DNA follows: TGTGCCAGCGTAGCCGGGGGGGTCTACAATGAGCAGTTCTTC.

A note on this clonotype: A much larger clone sits a single nucleotide away, making a read error possible. The rearrangement uses TRBV4-2 and TRBJ1-1; no clear D. Germline-derived CDR1 and CDR2 are LGHNA and YNFKEQ. CDR3 length equals 14 residues. CDR3 nucleotides: TGTACCAGCAGCCCATTGGAAGGGTACACTGAAGCTTTCTTT. Protein: CTSSPLEGYTEAFF.

The chain recombines TRBV7-8 with TRBJ2-6, with D perhaps matching TRBD1 or TRBD2 (6 bases each). V lost 9 bases and J 0 bases, leaving 24 bases between the germline ends. CDR3 length equals 19 residues. Germline values: CDR1 SGHVS, CDR2 FQNEAQ. The DNA of the CDR3 is TGTGCCAGGAGCCCCTTTAGGGGGGCCCTGGACTCTGGGGCCAACGTCCTGACTTTC. It specifies CARSPFRGALDSGANVLTF.

This clonotype showed up just a few times. The chain joins TRBV5-1 to TRBJ1-3; D may be TRBD1 (6 bases). This CDR3 is built from 13 residues. V was shortened by 4 bases and J by 8 bases, with 13 bases between the two germline ends. Germline CDR1 is SGHRS and CDR2 is YFSETQ. The CDR3 DNA follows: TGCGCCAGCAGCCGCGTCAGGGGACACACCATATATTTT. It is translated as CASSRVRGHTIYF.

The chain couples TRBV5-5 to TRBJ2-5; the D gene is possibly TRBD1 (6 bases). This CDR3 has 15 amino acids. V was pared by 0 bases and J by 4 bases, with 13 bases between. Germline V lookup: CDR1 SGHKS, CDR2 YYEKEE (reference sequence). Written as DNA, the CDR3 is TGTGCCAGCAGCTTGGAACAGGGACGAGGAGAGACCCAGTACTTC. It yields the protein CASSLEQGRGETQYF.

There are many counts of this clonotype. V and J are TRBV6-5 and TRBJ1-2; D may be TRBD1 (6 bases). The CDR3 sequence is 16 residues long. V gave up 6 bases and J gave up 3 bases, with 20 bases separating them. Germline V gene data show CDR1 as MNHEY and CDR2 as SVGAGI. This CDR3 is CASRSQGPKEYYGYTF. In DNA form, the CDR3 reads TGTGCCAGCAGAAGCCAGGGGCCAAAGGAGTACTATGGCTACACCTTC.

For the CDR3, the DNA is TGTGCCAGCAGTTTGTCAGGAGAGTTAGAAGCTTTCTTT. Translated: CASSLSGELEAFF. The rearrangement uses TRBV6-5 and TRBJ1-1; no clear D gene. V was clipped by 4 bases and J by 8 bases, with 14 bases between them. This CDR3 is built from 13 residues. Germline CDR1 is MNHEY and CDR2 is SVGAGI.